The 5 T cell receptor beta chains presented below share a single source sample, sequenced in a study of blood T cell repertoires in COVID-19. TCRdb's copy holds only in-frame clones and misses some; the assay was immunoSEQ multiplex PCR. The table has some 220,000 clones, 65% to 90% seen once; the top ten hold approximately 5.1%. The sequenced sample consisted of peripheral blood. The origin of the receptors is a man aged 50 to 59 with COVID-19, enrolled during active disease.

The CDR3 nucleotides are TGTGCCAGCAGCTCCAGGGGAGGGGGGGCCAGGACCGGGGAGCTGTTTTTT. Its translation is CASSSRGGGARTGELFF. The genes are TRBV5-4 and TRBJ2-2, with D maybe TRBD2 (7 bases). CDR3 size: 17 residues. Trimming removed 3 bases at V and 5 bases at J, with 20 bases between. From germline, CDR1 is SGHNT and CDR2 YYREEE (reference sequence).

The genes are TRBV30 and TRBJ2-2; TRBD1 might be the D (5 bases). CDR3 length equals 14 residues. V lost 2 bases, J lost 2 bases, and 9 bases lay in between. The germline gives CDR1 GTSNPN, CDR2 SVGIG (reference sequence). The CDR3 loop reads CAWSPDTNTGELFF. CDR3 bases: TGTGCCTGGAGTCCGGACACCAACACCGGGGAGCTGTTTTTT.

The J gene is TRBJ1-6, the V gene TRBV7-2; D remains unclear. This CDR3 comprises 12 residues. V lost 4 bases, J lost 6 bases, and 4 bases lay in between. In germline, CDR1 is SGHTA, CDR2 FQGNSA. CDR3 DNA sequence: TGTGCCAGCAGCTCTATTAATTCACCCCTCCACTTT. Translation: CASSSINSPLHF.

The chain has TRBV5-1 and TRBJ1-4, with D possibly being TRBD1 (6 bases). Germline lookup yields CDR1 SGHRS and CDR2 YFSETQ. V was clipped by 4 bases and J by 3 bases, with 13 bases between them. The CDR3 is made up of 15 amino acids. This CDR3 reads CASSEQGAANEKLFF. In DNA form, the CDR3 reads TGCGCCAGCAGCGAACAGGGAGCAGCTAATGAAAAACTGTTTTTT.

The J gene is TRBJ2-7, the V gene TRBV27; D might be TRBD1 (5 bases). Between the trimmed V and J ends, which lost 8 bases and 2 bases, there was a span of 16 bases. CDR3 length: 14 residues. Germline values: CDR1 MNHEY, CDR2 SMNVEV (reference sequence). The CDR3 bases are TGTGCCAGCGCTTCGGGCACAGGAACCTACGAGCAGTACTTC. This encodes CASASGTGTYEQYF.